Below, 8 T cell receptor beta chains from the same sample are listed, as sequenced in a study of patients and donors after allogeneic stem cell transplantation. Via MiXCR, TCRdb re-called the RT-PCR reads, giving one row per CDR3 protein. Of some 230,000 distinct CDR3 sequences in the sample, 13% to 15% are singletons; the top ten hold around a tenth. Sequencing was performed on blood, either unsorted or a sorted T cell fraction (not recorded which). All receptors come from a human donor who was either an allogeneic HSCT recipient or a stem cell or donor lymphocyte infusion donor (not recorded which). It is not recorded whose cells these are; they may come from a transplant donor.

This clonotype has more than one count but fewer than ten. This chain connects TRBV7-2 to TRBJ1-6; 9 bases are a match to TRBD1. The CDR3 runs 15 residues. Germline lookup yields CDR1 SGHTA and CDR2 FQGNSA. After removal of 7 bases from V and 9 bases from J, the junction contained 10 bases not matched to a gene. Written as DNA, the CDR3 is TGTGCCAGCACCGGCTTGGGGACAGGGCTTTCACCCCTCCACTTT. Protein: CASTGLGTGLSPLHF.

The chain joins TRBV30 to TRBJ2-7, with D possibly matching TRBD2 (5 bases). Per germline, CDR1 GTSNPN and CDR2 SVGIG (reference sequence). The V end was cut by 0 bases, the J end by 4 bases, with 10 bases between. This CDR3 is built from 13 residues. The CDR3 spells CAWSVYREYEQYF. In DNA, the CDR3 is TGTGCCTGGAGTGTATATCGGGAATACGAGCAGTACTTC. Complete variable domain (other parts from reference TRBV30 and TRBJ2-7): SQTIHQWPATLVQPVGSPLSLECTVEGTSNPNLYWYRQAAGRGLQLLFYSVGIGQISSEVPQNLSASRPQDRQFILSSKKLLLSDSGFYLCAWSVYREYEQYFGPGTRLTVT.

Ten or more counts support this clonotype. The J gene is TRBJ2-7, the V gene TRBV5-1, with 8 positions matching TRBD1. Germline V gene data show CDR1 as SGHRS and CDR2 as YFSETQ. CDR3 size: 16 residues. Trimming removed 3 bases from V and 3 bases from J; junction bases left unmatched: 11. CDR3 protein: CASSSKTGGGIYEQYF. CDR3 coding DNA: TGCGCCAGCAGCTCGAAAACAGGGGGAGGTATCTACGAGCAGTACTTC. The variable domain in full, with the rest retrieved from reference TRBV5-1 and TRBJ2-7, is KAGVTQTPRYLIKTRGQQVTLSCSPISGHRSVSWYQQTPGQGLQFLFEYFSETQRNKGNFPGRFSGRQFSNSRSEMNVSTLELGDSALYLCASSSKTGGGIYEQYFGPGTRLTVT.

The chain has TRBV19 and TRBJ2-5; TRBD1 agrees at 9 bases. The CDR3 extends over 16 amino acids. Germline V gene sequence: CDR1 LNHDA, CDR2 SQIVND (reference sequence). Trimming removed 3 bases from V and 2 bases from J; junction bases left unmatched: 7. The CDR3 spells CASSMYRGRDQETQYF. CDR3 coding DNA: TGTGCCAGTAGTATGTACAGGGGGCGCGATCAAGAGACCCAGTACTTC.

V gene TRBV30 combines with J gene TRBJ1-5, with D possibly matching TRBD1 (6 bases). Germline CDR1 reads GTSNPN; CDR2 reads SVGIG (reference sequence). The CDR3 has 14 residues. Trimming took 1 base from V and 4 from J, leaving 11 bases between them. CDR3 residues: CAWSELQGNQPQHF. The CDR3 DNA sequence: TGTGCCTGGAGTGAACTACAGGGAAATCAGCCCCAGCATTTT.

The chain is built from TRBV4-1 and TRBJ2-1, with TRBD2 matching over 11 bases. There are 16 residues in the CDR3. Germline CDR1 reads MGHRA; CDR2 reads YSYEKL. V dropped 6 bases and J dropped 7; count of bases not matched to a gene: 11. CDR3 sequence reads: CASRDIAGGPGNEQFF. CDR3 DNA sequence: TGCGCCAGCAGGGACATAGCGGGGGGGCCAGGGAATGAGCAGTTCTTC.

This clonotype was counted at least ten times. The V and J genes are TRBV5-1 and TRBJ2-2, with TRBD2 as a possible D gene (5 bases). The germline CDR1 and CDR2 sequences are SGHRS and YFSETQ. The V end was cut by 5 bases, the J end by 7 bases, with 9 bases between. The CDR3 has 12 amino acids. CDR3 protein: CASRIGSGELFF. CDR3 in DNA: TGCGCCAGCAGAATAGGGAGCGGGGAGCTGTTTTTT.

The table lists this clonotype with many counts. The chain has TRBV6-2 or TRBV6-3 and TRBJ2-1; D is perhaps TRBD1 (5 bases). Germline lookup yields CDR1 MNHEY and CDR2 SVGEGT. V was cut by 5 bases and J by 6 bases, with 14 bases left in between. This CDR3 has 14 residues. CDR3 nucleotides: TGTGCCAGCAGTCCACCGACAGTGGGCAATGAGCAGTTCTTC. It specifies CASSPPTVGNEQFF.